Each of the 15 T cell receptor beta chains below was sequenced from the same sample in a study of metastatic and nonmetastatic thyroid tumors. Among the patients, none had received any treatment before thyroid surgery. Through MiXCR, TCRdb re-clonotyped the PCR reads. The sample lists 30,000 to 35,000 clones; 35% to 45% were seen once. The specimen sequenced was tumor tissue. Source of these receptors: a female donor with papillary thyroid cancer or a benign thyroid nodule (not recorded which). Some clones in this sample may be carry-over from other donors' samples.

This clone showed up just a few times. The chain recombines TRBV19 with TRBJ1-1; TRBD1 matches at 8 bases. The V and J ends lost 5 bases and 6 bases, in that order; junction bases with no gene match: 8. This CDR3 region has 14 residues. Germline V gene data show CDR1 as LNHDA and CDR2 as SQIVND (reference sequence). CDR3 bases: TGTGCCAGTAGTCTCCGGACAGGGTTGGCTGAAGCTTTCTTT. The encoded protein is CASSLRTGLAEAFF.

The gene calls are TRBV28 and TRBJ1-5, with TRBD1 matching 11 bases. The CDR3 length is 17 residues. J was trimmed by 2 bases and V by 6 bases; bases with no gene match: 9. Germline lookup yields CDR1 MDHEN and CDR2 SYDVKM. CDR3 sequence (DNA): TGTGCCAGCAGATCCTGGACAGGGGGCGCCGGCAATCAGCCCCAGCATTTT. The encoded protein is CASRSWTGGAGNQPQHF. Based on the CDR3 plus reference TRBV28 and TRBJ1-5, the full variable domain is DVKVTQSSRYLVKRTGEKVFLECVQDMDHENMFWYRQDPGLGLRLIYFSYDVKMKEKGDIPEGYSVSREKKERFSLILESASTNQTSMYLCASRSWTGGAGNQPQHFGDGTRLSIL.

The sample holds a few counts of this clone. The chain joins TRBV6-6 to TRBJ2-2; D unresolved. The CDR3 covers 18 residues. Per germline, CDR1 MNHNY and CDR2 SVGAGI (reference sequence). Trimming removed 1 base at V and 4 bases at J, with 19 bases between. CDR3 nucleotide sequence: TGTGCCAGCAGTTACTTGGGCCTAGAGTGGAAGGGCACCGGGGAGCTGTTTTTT. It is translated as CASSYLGLEWKGTGELFF.

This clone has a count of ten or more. The CDR3 sequence: CASSYAENQPQHF. CDR3 in DNA: TGTGCCAGCAGTTACGCGGAGAATCAGCCCCAGCATTTT. The chain links TRBV6-2 or TRBV6-3 to TRBJ1-5, with D hard to call. There are 13 residues in the CDR3. Germline CDR1 MNHEY, CDR2 SVGEGT. V shed 2 bases and J shed 4 bases, with 6 bases lying between them.

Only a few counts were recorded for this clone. This chain's CDR3 is CASSLSQGRRGEAFF. The DNA for the CDR3 is TGTGCCAGCAGTTTATCTCAGGGGCGTAGGGGTGAAGCTTTCTTT. V gene TRBV28 combines with J gene TRBJ1-1; D is possibly TRBD1 (6 bases). Per germline, CDR1 MDHEN and CDR2 SYDVKM. The CDR3 spans 15 residues. V lost 1 base and J 7 bases, leaving 16 bases between the germline ends.

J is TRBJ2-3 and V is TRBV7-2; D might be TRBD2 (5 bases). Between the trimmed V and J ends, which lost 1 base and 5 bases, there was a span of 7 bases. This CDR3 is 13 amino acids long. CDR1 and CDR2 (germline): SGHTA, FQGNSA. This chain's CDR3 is CASSLERVDTQYF. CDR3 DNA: TGTGCCAGCAGCTTAGAGAGGGTAGATACGCAGTATTTT.

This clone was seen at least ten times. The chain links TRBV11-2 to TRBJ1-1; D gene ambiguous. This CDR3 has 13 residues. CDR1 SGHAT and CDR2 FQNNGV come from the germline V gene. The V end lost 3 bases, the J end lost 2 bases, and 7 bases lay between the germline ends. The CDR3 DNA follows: TGTGCCAGCAGCTTCAGCCAAAACACTGAAGCTTTCTTT. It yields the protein CASSFSQNTEAFF.

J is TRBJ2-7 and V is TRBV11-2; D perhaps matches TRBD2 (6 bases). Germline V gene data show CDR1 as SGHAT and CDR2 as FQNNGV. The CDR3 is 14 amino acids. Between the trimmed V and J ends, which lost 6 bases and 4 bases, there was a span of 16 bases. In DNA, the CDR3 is TGTGCCAGCAGACCCGACAGCGGGCTATACGAGCAGTACTTC. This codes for CASRPDSGLYEQYF.

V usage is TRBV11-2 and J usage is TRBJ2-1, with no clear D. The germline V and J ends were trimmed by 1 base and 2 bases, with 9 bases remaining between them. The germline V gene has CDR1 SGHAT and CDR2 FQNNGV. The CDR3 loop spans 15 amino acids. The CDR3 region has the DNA TGTGCCAGCAGCTTAGGTCCGGCCGCCTACAATGAGCAGTTCTTC. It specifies CASSLGPAAYNEQFF.

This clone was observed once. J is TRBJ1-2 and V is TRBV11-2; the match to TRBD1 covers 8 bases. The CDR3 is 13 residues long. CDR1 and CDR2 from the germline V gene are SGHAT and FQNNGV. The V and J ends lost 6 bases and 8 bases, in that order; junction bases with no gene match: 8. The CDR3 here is CASRWAGGFGYTF. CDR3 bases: TGTGCCAGCAGGTGGGCAGGGGGCTTCGGCTACACCTTC.

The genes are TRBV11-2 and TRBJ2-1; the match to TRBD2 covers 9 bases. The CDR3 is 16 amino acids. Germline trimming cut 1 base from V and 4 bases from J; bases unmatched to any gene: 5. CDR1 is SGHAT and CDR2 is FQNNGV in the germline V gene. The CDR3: CASSLGSGGGYNEQFF. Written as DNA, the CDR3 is TGTGCCAGCAGCTTAGGTAGCGGGGGCGGATACAATGAGCAGTTCTTC.

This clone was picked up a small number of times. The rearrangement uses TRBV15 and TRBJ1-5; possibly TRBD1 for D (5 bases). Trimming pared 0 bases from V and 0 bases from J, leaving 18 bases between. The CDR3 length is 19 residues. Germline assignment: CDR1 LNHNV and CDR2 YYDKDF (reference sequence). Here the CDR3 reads CATSRDTGLGVYSNQPQHF. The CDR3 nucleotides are TGTGCCACCAGCAGAGATACCGGCCTAGGGGTATATAGCAATCAGCCCCAGCATTTT.

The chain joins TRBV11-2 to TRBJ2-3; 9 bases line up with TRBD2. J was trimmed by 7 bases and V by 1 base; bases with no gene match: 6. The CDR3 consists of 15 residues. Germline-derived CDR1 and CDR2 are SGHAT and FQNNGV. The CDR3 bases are TGTGCCAGCAGCTTAGGCGGGGGGGCCTCAAATACGCAGTATTTT. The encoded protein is CASSLGGGASNTQYF.

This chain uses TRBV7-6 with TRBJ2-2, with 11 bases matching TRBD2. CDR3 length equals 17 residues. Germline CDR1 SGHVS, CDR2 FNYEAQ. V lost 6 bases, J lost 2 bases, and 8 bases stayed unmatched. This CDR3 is CASRGSGRASNTGELFF. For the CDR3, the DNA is TGTGCCAGCAGAGGTAGCGGGAGGGCCTCTAACACCGGGGAGCTGTTTTTT.

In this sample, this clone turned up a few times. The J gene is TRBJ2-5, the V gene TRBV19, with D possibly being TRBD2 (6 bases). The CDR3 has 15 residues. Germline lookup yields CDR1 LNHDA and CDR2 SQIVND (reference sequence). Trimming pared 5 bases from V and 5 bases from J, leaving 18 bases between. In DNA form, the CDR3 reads TGTGCCAGTAGTCCAACCCCCAGCGGAGGGGAGACCCAGTACTTC. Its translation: CASSPTPSGGETQYF.